This T cell receptor beta chain was recovered during a study of blood T cell repertoires in COVID-19. There are 16 residues in the CDR3. Germline CDR1 and CDR2: SEHNR and FQNEAQ (reference sequence). The ends lost 5 bases at V and 6 bases at J; junction bases unmatched: 6. Measured with immunoSEQ multiplex PCR; TCRdb has only the in-frame clones, and not every one. The sample includes about 35,000 clones, 80% to 90% seen only once; the top ten take over 8%. The chain has TRBV7-9 and TRBJ2-3; the match to TRBD2 covers 15 bases. The TCR was taken from a man aged 60 to 69 in a cohort sampled during active COVID-19. The sequenced sample consisted of peripheral blood. Here the CDR3 DNA reads TGTGCCAGCAGCCAGGGACTAGCGGGGGGTTCCGATACGCAGTATTTT. This codes for CASSQGLAGGSDTQYF.